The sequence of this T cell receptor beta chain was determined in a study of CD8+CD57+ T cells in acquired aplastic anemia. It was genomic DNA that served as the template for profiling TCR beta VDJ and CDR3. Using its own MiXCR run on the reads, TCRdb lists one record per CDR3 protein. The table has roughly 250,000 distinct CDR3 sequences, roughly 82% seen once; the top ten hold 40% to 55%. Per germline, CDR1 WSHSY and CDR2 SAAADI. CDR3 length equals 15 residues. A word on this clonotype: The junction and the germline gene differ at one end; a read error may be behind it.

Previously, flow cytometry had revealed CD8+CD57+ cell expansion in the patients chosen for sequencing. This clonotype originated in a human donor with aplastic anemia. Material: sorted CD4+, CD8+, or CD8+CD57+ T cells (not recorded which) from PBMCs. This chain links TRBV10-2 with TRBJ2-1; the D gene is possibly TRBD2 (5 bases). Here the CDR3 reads CVSSVASGRCNEQFF. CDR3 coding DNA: TGTGTGAGTAGTGTAGCGAGCGGCCGGTGCAATGAGCAGTTCTTC.